Shown below are 27 T cell receptor beta chains from a single sample sequenced in a study of CD8 T cells in Susac syndrome. Random hexamers served to reverse transcribe roughly 0.5 to 1 ug RNA. Using its own MiXCR run on the immunoSEQ multiplex PCR reads, TCRdb lists one record per CDR3 protein. The top ten clones hold 0.11% of a sample with a few hundred thousand distinct CDR3 sequences, about 85% of them seen once. Sequenced material: CD8+ T cells from PBMCs. These TCRs come from a human donor with multiple sclerosis.

This chain connects TRBV9 to TRBJ2-3, with TRBD2 matching 13 bases. The CDR3 has 19 residues. The germline V gene has CDR1 SGDLS and CDR2 YYNGEE. V gave up 3 bases and J gave up 1 base; unmatched junction bases: 11. CDR3 nucleotides: TGTGCCAGCAGCGGGGCCTCCGGACTAGCGGGAGTACGCACAGATACGCAGTATTTT. This translates into CASSGASGLAGVRTDTQYF.

The chain joins TRBV11-2 to TRBJ2-2; unclear D gene. Trimming left V 8 bases short and J 6 bases short, with 16 bases between. The CDR3 sequence is 14 residues long. CDR1 SGHAT and CDR2 FQNNGV come from the germline V gene. CDR3 region: CASGGRTVAGELFF. CDR3 nucleotides: TGTGCCAGCGGTGGCCGTACAGTCGCCGGGGAGCTGTTTTTT. Combining the CDR3 with reference TRBV11-2 and TRBJ2-2 gives the whole variable domain EAGVAQSPRYKIIEKRQSVAFWCNPISGHATLYWYQQILGQGPKLLIQFQNNGVVDDSQLPKDRFSAERLKGVDSTLKIQPAKLEDSAVYLCASGGRTVAGELFFGEGSRLTVL.

Only a few counts were recorded for this clonotype. This CDR3 fails to terminate in the conserved phenylalanine or tryptophan, so it likely reflects a read error. The J gene is TRBJ2-7, the V gene TRBV27; 8 bases agree with TRBD1. V shed 0 bases and J 6 bases; nucleotides not matched to a gene: 4. The germline gives CDR1 MNHEY, CDR2 SMNVEV (reference sequence). The CDR3 length is 14 residues. CDR3 sequence reads: CASSLSVRGREQYL. In DNA form, the CDR3 reads TGTGCCAGCAGTTTATCGGTCAGGGGGCGCGAGCAGTACTTG.

The chain uses TRBV16 and TRBJ1-4; no definite D call. Trimming removed 1 base at V and 3 bases at J, with 9 bases between. Germline V gene lookup returns CDR1 KGHSY and CDR2 FQNENV. This CDR3 is 15 amino acids long. CDR3 coding DNA: TGTGCCAGCAGCCAATTAGCCGGGCCTAATGAAAAACTGTTTTTT. Protein product: CASSQLAGPNEKLFF.

The chain couples TRBV4-1 to TRBJ2-2; tentatively, D is TRBD1 or TRBD2 (5 bases each). This CDR3 contains 17 residues. The ends were cut back, 1 base at V and 2 bases at J, with 14 bases in the middle. Germline V gene data show CDR1 as MGHRA and CDR2 as YSYEKL. The CDR3: CASSQALLGVNTGELFF. The CDR3, as DNA: TGCGCCAGCAGCCAAGCCCTCTTGGGGGTTAACACCGGGGAGCTGTTTTTT.

The rearrangement uses TRBV21-1 and TRBJ2-7; the table's D call, TRBD1, has no DNA check behind it. TRBV21-1 has pseudogene status. The CDR3 loop spans 15 amino acids. In DNA, the CDR3 is TGTGCCAGCAGCAGCCTCAAGGGGCCTTTAGGGGAGCAGTACTTC. Its protein product is CASSSLKGPLGEQYF.

This clonotype was detected only once. The rearrangement links TRBV5-4 to TRBJ2-1; D remains ambiguous. The CDR3 has 14 residues. The V gene's germline CDR1 is SGHNT and CDR2 YYREEE (reference sequence). Trimming took 2 bases from V and 4 from J, leaving 10 bases between them. The CDR3, as DNA: TGTGCCAGCAGCTTTCGGCAGAATTACAATGAGCAGTTCTTC. It encodes CASSFRQNYNEQFF.

V usage is TRBV18 and J usage is TRBJ2-5, with D perhaps given as TRBD1 or TRBD2 (5 bases each). V dropped 0 bases and J dropped 4 bases, with 9 bases sitting between them. The germline V gene encodes CDR1 KGHSH and CDR2 LQKENI. The CDR3 has 14 amino acids. The CDR3 nucleotides are TGTGCCAGCTCACCACCGGCAGGGACAGAGACCCAGTACTTC. Translating it yields CASSPPAGTETQYF.

Points on this clonotype: The junction shows a germline mismatch at one end, possibly a read error. The V gene is TRBV5-5, the J gene TRBJ2-1; either TRBD1 or TRBD2 may fit D (5 bases each). The CDR3 sequence is 15 residues long. The germline V gene encodes CDR1 SGHKS and CDR2 YYEKEE (reference sequence). The CDR3 coding sequence is TGTGCCAGCAGTTTGGGACCAGAAACCTACAATGAGCAGTTCTTC. Amino acids: CASSLGPETYNEQFF.

The V call is TRBV9, the J call TRBJ1-1, with 9 bases identical to TRBD1. CDR3 size: 14 residues. The junction had 1 base not matched to a gene; V was cut back by 1 base and J by 3 bases. Germline V gene lookup returns CDR1 SGDLS and CDR2 YYNGEE. The CDR3 sequence: CASSVTGGHTEAFF. DNA of the CDR3: TGTGCCAGCAGCGTAACAGGGGGCCACACTGAAGCTTTCTTT.

The chain joins TRBV6-1 to TRBJ1-5; 8 bases line up with TRBD1. The CDR3 loop spans 16 amino acids. Germline V lookup: CDR1 MNHNS, CDR2 SASEGT. The V and J ends lost 8 bases and 3 bases, in that order; junction bases with no gene match: 12. Here the CDR3 reads CASDLFRDRINQPQHF. The DNA for the CDR3 is TGTGCCAGCGACCTCTTCCGGGACAGGATCAATCAGCCCCAGCATTTT.

V gene TRBV13 combines with J gene TRBJ2-2; TRBD2 matches 7 bases. The CDR3 covers 17 residues. With 4 bases clipped from V and 2 bases from J, the junction kept 10 bases outside the gene matches. The germline V gene has CDR1 PRHDT and CDR2 FYEKMQ (reference sequence). The chain's CDR3 is CASSSAAASGNTGELFF. CDR3 nucleotide sequence: TGTGCCAGCAGCTCGGCAGCGGCTAGCGGTAACACCGGGGAGCTGTTTTTT.

The gene calls are TRBV9 and TRBJ2-7; 9 bases are shared with TRBD2. CDR1 is SGDLS and CDR2 is YYNGEE in the germline V gene. The CDR3 extends over 13 amino acids. J gave up 7 bases and V 3 bases, and 5 bases lay outside the gene matches. In DNA form, the CDR3 reads TGTGCCAGCAGCGGAGCGGGAGGAGGAGAGCAGTACTTC. This codes for CASSGAGGGEQYF.

This chain joins TRBV28 and TRBJ1-3, with D perhaps matching TRBD1 (5 bases). V was trimmed by 7 bases and J by 2 bases, leaving 12 bases between them. The CDR3 covers 14 residues. Germline values: CDR1 MDHEN, CDR2 SYDVKM. The CDR3 loop reads CASTERGAGNTIYF. CDR3 sequence (DNA): TGTGCCAGCACCGAGCGGGGGGCTGGAAACACCATATATTTT.

This clonotype is a singleton in its sample. The chain recombines TRBV15 with TRBJ2-7; D is undetermined. Germline V gene sequence: CDR1 LNHNV, CDR2 YYDKDF (reference sequence). This CDR3 spans 15 amino acids. Trimming left V 0 bases short and J 0 bases short, with 9 bases between. In DNA, the CDR3 is TGTGCCACCAGCAGAGACAGGCCCCTCTCCTACGAGCAGTACTTC. Translated: CATSRDRPLSYEQYF.

With regard to this clonotype: One junction end does not reproduce the germline sequence, and a read error may be involved. The chain links TRBV16 to TRBJ1-3, with D perhaps matching TRBD1 (5 bases). This CDR3 comprises 15 residues. Per the germline V gene, CDR1 is KGHSY and CDR2 is FQNENV. As DNA, the CDR3 is TGTGCCAGCAGCCAATCGGACACTTCTGAAAACACCATATATTTT. Protein: CASSQSDTSENTIYF.

J is TRBJ2-7 and V is TRBV6-1; a weak D match, TRBD1 (6 bases). Germline V lookup: CDR1 MNHNS, CDR2 SASEGT. Deletions cut 8 bases from V and 2 bases from J, with 22 bases between. The CDR3 is 16 amino acids. The CDR3 DNA reads as TGTGCCAGCCCGAGGGGGAACGAGGTTCGGGCCTACGAGCAGTACTTC. Translation gives CASPRGNEVRAYEQYF.

The V and J genes are TRBV5-1 and TRBJ1-1, with D unclear. Trimming removed 3 bases at V and 10 bases at J, with 13 bases between. Germline loops: CDR1 SGHRS, CDR2 YFSETQ. The CDR3 is made up of 12 amino acids. The CDR3 coding sequence is TGCGCCAGCAGCTCTGGCAGCTTGGGAGCTTTCTTT. Protein sequence: CASSSGSLGAFF.

V and J are TRBV10-3 and TRBJ1-2; the D gene is possibly TRBD1 (6 bases). V lost 5 bases to trimming and J lost 8 bases, with 18 bases between them. The germline gives CDR1 ENHRY, CDR2 SYGVKD. This CDR3 spans 14 amino acids. The CDR3 reads CAISQGLGADGYTF. The CDR3 DNA sequence: TGTGCCATCAGTCAGGGTTTGGGGGCCGACGGCTACACCTTC.

The chain joins TRBV7-2 to TRBJ1-1; D is possibly TRBD1 (6 bases). This CDR3 is built from 15 residues. V dropped 6 bases and J dropped 4 bases, with 18 bases sitting between them. The V gene's germline CDR1 is SGHTA and CDR2 FQGNSA. CDR3 nucleotide sequence: TGTGCCAGCAGGACAGGATCGCTTAGAGGCACTGAAGCTTTCTTT. Translation: CASRTGSLRGTEAFF. The full variable domain, its missing parts supplied by reference TRBV7-2 and TRBJ1-1, is GAGVSQSPSNKVTEKGKDVELRCDPISGHTALYWYRQSLGQGLEFLIYFQGNSAPDKSGLPSDRFSAERTGGSVSTLTIQRTQQEDSAVYLCASRTGSLRGTEAFFGQGTRLTVV.

This clonotype turned up a few times. The CDR3 coding sequence is TGTGCCAGCAGTTCCCCCCTGACAGGGCTCTACGAGCAGTACTTC. As protein: CASSSPLTGLYEQYF. This chain joins TRBV27 and TRBJ2-7; TRBD1 matches at 7 bases. The CDR3 runs to 15 residues. The V gene's germline CDR1 is MNHEY and CDR2 SMNVEV (reference sequence). J gave up 3 bases and V 4 bases, and 9 bases lay outside the gene matches.

This chain links TRBV13 with TRBJ2-7, with 8 bases aligning to TRBD1. The CDR3 has 17 amino acids. Germline CDR1 is PRHDT and CDR2 is FYEKMQ (reference sequence). The J segment lost 2 bases and the V segment lost 1 base, leaving 10 bases of the junction unmatched. CDR3 coding DNA: TGTGCCAGCAGCTTAGCTGGTATGGGACAGGCCCCCTACGAGCAGTACTTC. Translation gives CASSLAGMGQAPYEQYF.

The chain couples TRBV15 to TRBJ2-3; 7 bases fit TRBD2. Germline V CDR1 and CDR2: LNHNV, YYDKDF (reference sequence). V shed 0 bases, J shed 2 bases, and the junction held 5 bases outside the gene matches. This CDR3 comprises 16 residues. The CDR3 protein is CATSRDRGDYTDTQYF. Here the CDR3 DNA reads TGTGCCACCAGCAGAGATCGGGGGGACTACACAGATACGCAGTATTTT.

The gene calls are TRBV7-2 and TRBJ2-3, with 10 bases aligning to TRBD2. The CDR3 covers 19 residues. Germline CDR1 reads SGHTA; CDR2 reads FQGNSA. V shed 2 bases and J 6 bases; nucleotides not matched to a gene: 17. The CDR3 nucleotides are TGTGCCAGCAGCTTAAGCCCCGAGGGAGCGGGAGGGCCCCTCGATACGCAGTATTTT. This sequence encodes CASSLSPEGAGGPLDTQYF.

The chain recombines TRBV4-1 with TRBJ1-6; 12 nucleotides line up with TRBD1. This CDR3 is 15 amino acids long. With 4 bases clipped from V and 13 bases from J, the junction kept 8 bases outside the gene matches. Germline CDR1 MGHRA, CDR2 YSYEKL. The DNA for the CDR3 is TGCGCCAGCAGCCGAGAGACGGGACAGGGGGCTCCCCTCCACTTT. Its protein is CASSRETGQGAPLHF.

The chain uses TRBV29-1 and TRBJ1-2; possible D gene TRBD1, 6 bases. CDR1 is SQVTM and CDR2 is ANQGSEA in the germline V gene. The V end was cut by 6 bases, the J end by 5 bases, with 16 bases between. The CDR3 spans 13 residues. The CDR3 nucleotides read TGCAGCGTGGACAGCGGTGTGGCATATGGCTACACCTTC. Amino acid sequence: CSVDSGVAYGYTF. Together with reference TRBV29-1 and TRBJ1-2, the CDR3 gives the full variable domain: SAVISQKPSRDICQRGTSLTIQCQVDSQVTMMFWYRQQPGQSLTLIATANQGSEATYESGFVIDKFPISRPNLTFSTLTVSNMSPEDSSIYLCSVDSGVAYGYTFGSGTRLTVV.

The V call is TRBV7-9, the J call TRBJ2-7; 9 bases line up with TRBD2. V lost 7 bases and J lost 2; bases outside the gene matches: 9. From germline, CDR1 is SEHNR and CDR2 FQNEAQ (reference sequence). The CDR3 contains 15 residues. This CDR3 reads CASTLETSGPYEQYF. The CDR3 nucleotides read TGTGCCAGCACCCTCGAGACTAGCGGACCCTACGAGCAGTACTTC. Using reference TRBV7-9 and TRBJ2-7 for the parts outside the CDR3, the full variable domain is DTGVSQNPRHKITKRGQNVTFRCDPISEHNRLYWYRQTLGQGPEFLTYFQNEAQLEKSRLLSDRFSAERPKGSFSTLEIQRTEQGDSAMYLCASTLETSGPYEQYFGPGTRLTVT.